Each of the 19 T cell receptor beta chains below was sequenced from the same sample in a study of Graves' ophthalmopathy and Graves' hyperthyroidism (dated by TCRdb to 2017 to 2018). The instrument given in TCRdb is Illumina HiSeq 2000. For repertoire sequencing, TCR beta CDR3 regions were amplified from RNA transcripts. A first-round RT-PCR used HTBI primers with the Qiagen OneStep RT-PCR kit, followed by a second-round multiplex PCR, size selection and purification. TCRdb reprocessing: public reads trimmed at Q25 with fastp, clones called with MiXCR, in-frame beta chains kept. Duplicate CDR3 protein sequences are folded into a single record with the most common DNA and genes. The sample records roughly 600,000 distinct CDR3 sequences, just under 40% of which are singletons. About 4.1% of the sample is in the top ten clones. The specimen sequenced was peripheral blood or thyroid tissue (not recorded which). The receptors stem from an adult man with Graves' hyperthyroidism.

The sample holds many counts of this clonotype. This sequence joins TRBV5-6 and TRBJ2-5; D is perhaps TRBD2 (6 bases). Germline values: CDR1 SGHDT, CDR2 YYEEEE. The ends were cut back, 7 bases at V and 5 bases at J, with 18 bases in the middle. The CDR3 has 14 residues. The CDR3 sequence: CASSIGPGVETQYF. Here the CDR3 DNA reads TGTGCCAGCTCCATCGGTCCGGGGGTCGAGACCCAGTACTTC.

The chain uses TRBV25-1 and TRBJ2-7, with D possibly TRBD2 on 6 matching bases. The last part of the DNA fits TRBJ2-1 better; the J call may be wrong. Germline V gene sequence: CDR1 MGHDK, CDR2 SYGVNS. There are 16 residues in the CDR3. For the CDR3, the DNA is TGTGCCAGCAGCCTTCGGGGGAGAGGCTCCTACAATGAGCAGTTCTTC. Protein: CASSLRGRGSYNEQFF.

The sample holds many counts of this clonotype. The V gene is TRBV2, the J gene TRBJ1-6; D is unresolved. This CDR3 has 14 amino acids. The germline V gene encodes CDR1 SNHLY and CDR2 FYNNEI. The V gene lost 4 bases and the J gene lost 9 bases, with 13 bases spanning the gap. This CDR3 reads CASSAQALFSPLHF. Here the CDR3 DNA reads TGTGCCAGCAGTGCCCAGGCCCTTTTTTCACCCCTCCACTTT.

This chain connects TRBV7-9 to TRBJ2-3, with TRBD2 identical over 9 bases. Germline-derived CDR1 and CDR2 are SEHNR and FQNEAQ (reference sequence). This CDR3 is 15 amino acids long. V dropped 6 bases and J dropped 6; count of bases not matched to a gene: 10. The CDR3 is CASSYSTSGRDTQYF. DNA for the CDR3: TGTGCCAGCAGTTACTCGACTAGCGGCAGGGATACGCAGTATTTT.

This clonotype was counted a few times. The chain employs TRBV6-6 and TRBJ1-2; no clear D gene. The CDR3 runs 15 residues. Germline V gene lookup returns CDR1 MNHNY and CDR2 SVGAGI (reference sequence). Trimming removed 0 bases from V and 4 bases from J, with 12 bases in between. CDR3 residues: CASSYSPGSGYGYTF. The CDR3 region has the DNA TGTGCCAGCAGTTACTCCCCCGGGTCCGGCTATGGCTACACCTTC.

Concerning this clonotype itself: A much larger clone is a single base away; this may be a read error. This rearrangement joins TRBV12-3 or TRBV12-4 to TRBJ1-5; D remains ambiguous. The CDR3 contains 14 residues. V was pared by 7 bases and J by 1 base, with 11 bases between. The CDR3 DNA reads as TGTGCCAGCATCTTCCAGGAGAGCAATCAGCCCCAGCATTTT. This encodes CASIFQESNQPQHF.

This clonotype was picked up many times. The CDR3 DNA reads TGCAGTGCTATCTTTGAAAATGGGAACACTGAAGCTTTCTTT. This gives the protein CSAIFENGNTEAFF. This rearrangement joins TRBV20-1 to TRBJ1-1; D is unresolved. The CDR3 loop spans 14 amino acids. Deletions cut 4 bases from V and 1 base from J, with 13 bases between. Germline CDR1 DFQATT, CDR2 SNEGSKA (reference sequence).

This clonotype was observed many times. The V call is TRBV4-2, the J call TRBJ2-7; TRBD1 agrees at 11 bases. The CDR3 covers 16 residues. Trimming removed 4 bases from V and 3 bases from J; junction bases left unmatched: 8. Germline loops: CDR1 LGHNA, CDR2 YNFKEQ. The CDR3 loop is CASSLGDRGTHYEQYF. The CDR3 region has the DNA TGTGCCAGCAGCCTCGGGGACAGGGGGACCCACTACGAGCAGTACTTC.

The V and J genes are TRBV29-1 and TRBJ2-1; 7 positions match TRBD2. Germline lookup yields CDR1 SQVTM and CDR2 ANQGSEA. The J segment lost 8 bases and the V segment lost 7 bases, leaving 11 bases of the junction unmatched. The CDR3 is made up of 13 amino acids. The CDR3 DNA is TGCAGCGCGGAAGGAACTAGCGAAGATGAGCAGTTCTTC. Translating gives CSAEGTSEDEQFF.

As to this clonotype: This clone may be a read error of a much larger clone one base away. The rearrangement uses TRBV6-5 and TRBJ1-1; D is undetermined. The germline V gene encodes CDR1 MNHEY and CDR2 SVGAGI. The CDR3 consists of 12 residues. The CDR3 reads CANSYEDTEAFF. Written as DNA, the CDR3 is TGTGCCAACAGTTACGAGGACACTGAAGCTTTCTTT.

The chain employs TRBV7-9 and TRBJ1-3, with a weak D call TRBD1 (6 bases). The CDR3 is 15 residues long. Germline CDR1 and CDR2: SEHNR and FQNEAQ (reference sequence). Trimming took off 6 bases at V and 2 bases at J, with 14 bases between the two ends. CDR3 in DNA: TGTGCCAGCAGTCAATACAGGGTTGCTGGAAACACCATATATTTT. It specifies CASSQYRVAGNTIYF.

The CDR3 sequence: CASSLPYPAGKRADTQYF. CDR3 bases: TGTGCCAGCAGCCTACCCTATCCGGCAGGGAAAAGGGCAGATACGCAGTATTTT. The V and J genes are TRBV7-9 and TRBJ2-3; tentative D call: TRBD1 (5 bases). Trimming stripped 5 bases from V and 4 bases from J, with 25 bases between. The CDR3 consists of 18 residues. Germline loops: CDR1 SEHNR, CDR2 FQNEAQ (reference sequence).

The chain uses TRBV10-3 and TRBJ2-6, with D unresolved. V lost 3 bases to trimming and J lost 4 bases, with 4 bases between them. Germline V gene lookup returns CDR1 ENHRY and CDR2 SYGVKD. CDR3 length: 13 residues. The CDR3 DNA sequence: TGTGCCATCAGTGAAGGGGGGGCCAACGTCCTGACTTTC. Protein sequence: CAISEGGANVLTF.

The chain has TRBV12-3 or TRBV12-4 and TRBJ1-3; 7 nucleotides line up with TRBD1. Unmatched junction bases numbered 5, after V lost 5 bases and J lost 7 bases. The CDR3 sequence is 13 residues long. Written as DNA, the CDR3 is TGTGCCAGCAGTCGACAGGGAGGGAACACCATATATTTT. Its protein is CASSRQGGNTIYF.

On this clonotype: With a much larger clone just one base away, this may be a read error. V gene TRBV25-1 combines with J gene TRBJ2-7; D is possibly TRBD2 (7 bases). Deletions cut 8 bases from V and 5 bases from J, with 13 bases between. Looked up from germline, CDR1 is MGHDK and CDR2 is SYGVNS. The CDR3 covers 12 residues. The CDR3 DNA sequence: TGTGCCAGCTACGCGGGGGCGAACGAGCAGTACTTC. Translating gives CASYAGANEQYF.

A remark on this clonotype: One junction end does not reproduce the germline sequence, and a read error may be involved. This sequence joins TRBV7-2 and TRBJ1-5; TRBD1 aligns across 7 bases. This CDR3 comprises 16 residues. Germline CDR1 is SGHTA and CDR2 is FQGNSA. CDR3 nucleotides: TGTGCTAGCAGCTCCCGGCAGGGGGTAGGCGAGCAGCCCCAGCATTTT. This gives the protein CASSSRQGVGEQPQHF. Complete variable domain (other parts from reference TRBV7-2 and TRBJ1-5): GAGVSQSPSNKVTEKGKDVELRCDPISGHTALYWYRQSLGQGLEFLIYFQGNSAPDKSGLPSDRFSAERTGGSVSTLTIQRTQQEDSAVYLCASSSRQGVGEQPQHFGDGTRLSIL.

This clonotype was counted a few times. The J gene is TRBJ2-1, the V gene TRBV28, with D perhaps matching TRBD1 (5 bases). V lost 4 bases to trimming and J lost 5 bases, with 18 bases between them. The CDR3 runs 16 residues. Germline V gene sequence: CDR1 MDHEN, CDR2 SYDVKM. CDR3 amino acids: CASSSFDSRNHNEQFF. The CDR3 bases are TGTGCCAGCAGTTCCTTCGACAGCCGAAACCACAATGAGCAGTTCTTC. Combining the CDR3 with reference TRBV28 and TRBJ2-1 gives the whole variable domain DVKVTQSSRYLVKRTGEKVFLECVQDMDHENMFWYRQDPGLGLRLIYFSYDVKMKEKGDIPEGYSVSREKKERFSLILESASTNQTSMYLCASSSFDSRNHNEQFFGPGTRLTVL.

The gene calls are TRBV2 and TRBJ2-5; 11 bases fit TRBD2. Germline V lookup: CDR1 SNHLY, CDR2 FYNNEI. V dropped 6 bases and J dropped 4; count of bases not matched to a gene: 10. CDR3 length equals 16 residues. CDR3 loop: CASSGSLAGDPETQYF. Written as DNA, the CDR3 is TGTGCCAGCAGCGGATCACTAGCGGGAGACCCAGAGACCCAGTACTTC.

This clonotype was seen only once. A clone one base away is much larger, so this may be a read error. V and J are TRBV6-1 and TRBJ1-1, with D unresolved. CDR3 length: 14 residues. Germline CDR1 is MNHNS and CDR2 is SASEGT. The CDR3 here is CTSSNVRAANEAFF. DNA of the CDR3: TGTACCAGCAGTAATGTCCGGGCCGCGAATGAAGCTTTCTTT.